A single T cell receptor (beta chain) is shown here with its context. This clone was counted once. What this receptor recognizes is not known. Base qualities are missing; no much larger clone stands one base away. This sample also contains other DNA sequences that code for the same CDR3. This sample was taken from a study of glioma-infiltrating T cells after dendritic cell vaccination (dated by TCRdb to the mid-2010s). Notes on the research overall: Of the roughly 15 glioblastoma patients in the cohort, all drawn from Phase I and II dendritic cell vaccination trials, 9 were newly diagnosed and 6 had recurrent disease. Between the early 2000s and the early 2010s, the patients were given dendritic cell vaccination pulsed with autologous tumor lysate. The vaccine consisted of monocyte-derived dendritic cells cultured seven days with IL-4 and GM-CSF, then pulsed overnight with autologous tumor lysate. Each patient was given three intradermal dendritic cell vaccine injections, spaced two weeks apart, in the arm below the axilla. Tumor-infiltrating lymphocyte content was quantified and tumor and blood repertoires were compared in dendritic cell-vaccinated glioblastoma patients by deep sequencing of TCR beta CDR3 regions. Survival after dendritic cell vaccination was correlated with TCR sequencing metrics such as TIL content and the overlap between tumor and blood repertoires. On the study overall, not on this receptor specifically: Longer time to progression and overall survival after dendritic cell vaccination were predicted by higher estimated pretreatment TIL content. The cohort was small and heterogeneous, only a few patients had full blood and tumor sets, and even fewer had initial-recurrent tumor pairs. The three-group TCR overlap response model was characterized as speculative, and prospective validation of the model was stated to be required. TCR clonality showed no direct relationship with survival, which suggests that a diverse polyclonal response may matter.

TCRB CDR3 regions were amplified from about 2 ug genomic DNA, or all available DNA if less, using the immunoSEQ assay. For multiplex PCR, 60 forward primers for TCR V beta segments and 13 reverse primers for J beta segments were used. Synthetic control templates were spiked into each sample at limiting dilution to estimate reads per starting template. The Illumina HiSeq System generated sequencing reads of 87 bp. The original pipeline was this. PCR and sequencing errors were removed by a nearest neighbor algorithm that merged closely related sequences. TCR overlap was measured as the percentage of unique tumor TCR beta sequences that were also present in the peripheral blood of the same patient. The source is immuneACCESS, and TCRdb retained only in-frame sequences with V and J called. Part of the clones is not carried over; for the studies checked, unresolved V genes explain less than half of this, and the remainder is unexplained. V and J calls and clone size are given by that table; D and trimming were obtained from the DNA. In all, the sample holds just under 85,000 clones, and about 90% of those were seen once. Approximately 3.4% of the sample belongs to the ten largest clones.

Patients were selected on the basis of adequate residual fresh-frozen tumor tissue and more than two years of available survival data. An isocitrate dehydrogenase mutation was not carried by any of the glioblastoma patients, although molecular status was otherwise variable. PBMC were collected before vaccination, two weeks after the third vaccination, and at tumor progression if progression occurred. Genomic DNA was extracted with the Qiagen DNeasy Blood extraction Kit. Source: blood, taken before dendritic cell vaccination. The clonotype comes from a human donor with glioblastoma.

The base sequence is TGTGCCAGCTCGGGACTCTATGGCTACACCTTC. Its protein product is CASSGLYGYTF. The chain uses TRBV25-1 and TRBJ1-2; TRBD1 is a weak D gene call, 5 bases matching. From its cysteine to its phenylalanine, the CDR3 spans 11 amino acids. This entry keeps only the CDR3 DNA: 33 bases, framed from base 1. The trim is 8 bases for V and 4 bases for J, with a gap of 8 bases between the germline ends. For CDR1 and CDR2, the germline V gene lists MGHDK and SYGVNS.